What follows is one T cell receptor beta chain and its context. What it binds is unknown. The data were obtained in a study of beta chain features in type 1 diabetes. Findings and caveats of the study: For Type 1 diabetes patients, all four CD4+ subsets carried TCRB CDR3s that were moderately but significantly shorter. PCR might pick shorter templates more often, in the same way for patients and controls.

The CDR3 has 18 residues. The J segment lost 1 base and the V segment lost 0 bases, leaving 8 bases of the junction unmatched. Germline loops: CDR1 SGDLS, CDR2 YYNGEE. Per donor, one heparinised blood draw averaged approximately 120 mL. Expressed TCRB transcripts were sequenced because the entire RNA isolate underwent reverse transcription. TCRdb's copy holds only in-frame clones and misses some; the assay was immunoSEQ multiplex PCR. The sample holds 680,000 or so clones, around an eighth seen once. Sequences were obtained from naive CD4+ T cells from blood. The chain recombines TRBV9 with TRBJ2-2; 8 positions agree with TRBD2. The source of this sequence is a young man with type 1 diabetes. The CDR3 DNA is TGTGCCAGCAGCGTAGAACTATCGGGACTAGGGAACACCGGGGAGCTGTTTTTT. Residues: CASSVELSGLGNTGELFF. Full variable domain (rest looked up from reference TRBV9 and TRBJ2-2): DSGVTQTPKHLITATGQRVTLRCSPRSGDLSVYWYQQSLDQGLQFLIQYYNGEERAKGNILERFSAQQFPDLHSELNLSSLELGDSALYFCASSVELSGLGNTGELFFGEGSRLTVL.